This T cell receptor (beta chain) came from a study of regulatory T cells in long-lasting Graves disease. CDR1 and CDR2 from the germline V gene are KGHSH and LQKENI. CDR3 length: 14 residues. Libraries of TCR beta came from iRepertoire HTBI primers plus Arm-PCR of CDR3 regions. Using its own MiXCR run on the multiplex PCR reads, TCRdb lists one record per CDR3 protein. Here the sample spans 390,000 or so distinct CDR3 sequences, roughly 12% being singletons. This sample's time point: newly diagnosed GD, antithyroid drugs for less than 3 months. PBMC RNA served as the TCR library source. American Thyroid Association guidelines were used to diagnose Graves' disease. Study outcomes and limitations: Whereas new patients shared 966 public clonotypes, persistent patients shared more, at about 3,000. Exclusively peripheral blood, rather than thyroid tissue, was studied.

In this sample, this clonotype turned up once. No antigen is known for it. Compared with germline, one end of the junction differs, possibly owing to a read error. The sample was also reused in another study, on T cells in Graves' hyperthyroidism and ophthalmopathy. In that study: Most expanded thyroid clonotypes above 0.001 also appeared in blood.

Sequenced here: peripheral blood mononuclear cells (PBMCs), sampled at new diagnosis, from a patient treated with antithyroid drugs. The sequence was collected from a woman aged 18-29 years with Graves disease. The chain has TRBV18 and TRBJ1-1; the D is unclear. As DNA, the CDR3 is TGTACCAGCTCTTTCGAGATAATGAACACTGAAGCTTTCTTT. Translation gives CTSSFEIMNTEAFF.